Described below is a single TCR beta chain sequence and its context. Its specificity is not known. The entry originates in a study of PD-1 blockade in classical Hodgkin lymphoma. Relapses following autologous stem cell transplantation were seen in all patients, with brentuximab vedotin exposure varying. The CDR3 sequence is 14 residues long. Germline values: CDR1 SNHLY, CDR2 FYNNEI. V was trimmed by 6 bases and J by 2 bases, leaving 10 bases between them. Data came from immunoSEQ multiplex PCR; TCRdb stores just in-frame clones and leaves some out. The sample shows tens of thousands of clones, more than 75% of them seen only once. Study-wide results and caveats: Reports indicated that newly diagnosed patients had lower baseline TCR diversity than healthy donors did.

The receptor's source is a human donor with classical Hodgkin lymphoma. V is TRBV2 and J is TRBJ2-2; no reliable D call. The sample consisted of peripheral blood mononuclear cells (PBMCs), taken at baseline. For the CDR3, the DNA is TGTGCCAGCAGCGGAGACGGAAACACCGGGGAGCTGTTTTTT. Translating gives CASSGDGNTGELFF.